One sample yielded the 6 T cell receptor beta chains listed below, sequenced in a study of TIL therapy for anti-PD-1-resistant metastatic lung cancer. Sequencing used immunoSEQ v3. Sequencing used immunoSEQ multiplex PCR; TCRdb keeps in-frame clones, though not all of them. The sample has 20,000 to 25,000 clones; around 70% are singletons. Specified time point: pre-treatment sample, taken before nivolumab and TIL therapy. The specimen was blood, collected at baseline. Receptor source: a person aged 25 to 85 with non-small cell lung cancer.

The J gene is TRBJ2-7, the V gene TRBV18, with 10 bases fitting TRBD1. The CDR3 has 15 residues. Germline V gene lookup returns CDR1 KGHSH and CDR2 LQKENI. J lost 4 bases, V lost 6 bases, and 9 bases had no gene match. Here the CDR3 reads CASSQTGGGGYEQYF. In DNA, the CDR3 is TGTGCCAGCTCCCAGACAGGGGGCGGGGGATACGAGCAGTACTTC.

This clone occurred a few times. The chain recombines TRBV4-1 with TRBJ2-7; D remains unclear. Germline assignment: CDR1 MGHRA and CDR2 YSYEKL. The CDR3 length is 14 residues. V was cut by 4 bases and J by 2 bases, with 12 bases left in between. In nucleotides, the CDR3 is TGCGCCAGCAGCCTTATGACGGGCCCCTACGAGCAGTACTTC. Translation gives CASSLMTGPYEQYF.

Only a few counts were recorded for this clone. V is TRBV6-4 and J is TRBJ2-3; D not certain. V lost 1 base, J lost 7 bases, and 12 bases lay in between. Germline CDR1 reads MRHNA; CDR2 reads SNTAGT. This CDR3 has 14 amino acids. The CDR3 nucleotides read TGTGCCAGCAGTGACTGGTGGATGGGGAATACGCAGTATTTT. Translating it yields CASSDWWMGNTQYF.

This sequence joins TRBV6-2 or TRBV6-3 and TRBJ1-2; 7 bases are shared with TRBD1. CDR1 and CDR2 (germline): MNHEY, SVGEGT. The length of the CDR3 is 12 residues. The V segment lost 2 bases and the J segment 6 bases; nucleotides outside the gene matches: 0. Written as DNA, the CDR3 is TGTGCCAGCAGTTACCAGGGGGATGGCTACACCTTC. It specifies CASSYQGDGYTF.

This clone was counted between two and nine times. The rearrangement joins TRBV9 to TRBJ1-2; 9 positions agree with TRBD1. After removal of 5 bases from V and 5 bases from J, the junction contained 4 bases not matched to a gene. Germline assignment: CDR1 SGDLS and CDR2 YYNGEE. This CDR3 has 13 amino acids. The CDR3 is CASRVTGGYGYTF. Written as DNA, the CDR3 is TGTGCCAGCAGAGTGACAGGGGGGTATGGCTACACCTTC.

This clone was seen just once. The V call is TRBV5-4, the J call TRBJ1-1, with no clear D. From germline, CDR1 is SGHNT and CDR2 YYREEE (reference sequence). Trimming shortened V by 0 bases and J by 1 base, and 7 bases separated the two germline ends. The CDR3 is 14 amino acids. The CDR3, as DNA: TGTGCCAGCAGCTTGGACTCCTGGAACACTGAAGCTTTCTTT. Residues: CASSLDSWNTEAFF.